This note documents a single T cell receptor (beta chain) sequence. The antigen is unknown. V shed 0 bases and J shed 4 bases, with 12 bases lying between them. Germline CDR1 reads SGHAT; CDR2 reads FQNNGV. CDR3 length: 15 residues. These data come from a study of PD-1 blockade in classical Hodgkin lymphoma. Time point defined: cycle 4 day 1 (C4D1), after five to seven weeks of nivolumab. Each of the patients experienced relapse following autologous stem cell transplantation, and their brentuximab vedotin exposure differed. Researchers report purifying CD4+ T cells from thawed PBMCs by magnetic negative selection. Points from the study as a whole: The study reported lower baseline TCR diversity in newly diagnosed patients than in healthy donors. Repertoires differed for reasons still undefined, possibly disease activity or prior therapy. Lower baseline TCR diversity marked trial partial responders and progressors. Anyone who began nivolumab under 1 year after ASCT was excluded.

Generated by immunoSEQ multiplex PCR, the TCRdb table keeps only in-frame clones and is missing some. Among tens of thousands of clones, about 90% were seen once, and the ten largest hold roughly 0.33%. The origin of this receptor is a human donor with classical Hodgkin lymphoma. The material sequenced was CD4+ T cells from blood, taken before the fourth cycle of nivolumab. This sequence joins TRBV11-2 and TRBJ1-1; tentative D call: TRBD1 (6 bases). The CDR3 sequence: CASSLDTQGSTEAFF. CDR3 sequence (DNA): TGTGCCAGCAGCTTAGACACACAGGGCAGCACTGAAGCTTTCTTT.